This is a list of T cell receptor beta chains from one sample in a study of shared clonotypes between healthy human individuals. Produced via immunoSEQ multiplex PCR; TCRdb's table is partial and in-frame only. The sample holds under 2,000,000 clones, just under 95% seen once. Sequencing input: naive CD8+ T cells sorted from blood. These receptors all come from a man between 18 and 35 years old in good health. Both conserved end residues are part of each CDR3. Each record gives: clone size, J gene, D gene, V gene, CDR3 DNA, CDR3 protein. A D gene is named only where the DNA matches it firmly. Clone size is not always given. Where it is, it says once, few, many or a class for expanded clones.

>.|TRBJ2-7|.|TRBV9
TGTGCCAGCAGCCCTAGCGATAGTTTGAGGTCCTACGAGCAGTACTTC
CASSPSDSLRSYEQYF
>.|TRBJ1-3|.|TRBV2
TGTGCCAGCAGTGACTCCCGAAACACCATATATTTT
CASSDSRNTIYF
>.|TRBJ1-1|.|TRBV2
TGTGCCAGCAGTGAAGCACCGAAAAAGGGGGTTCTGAACACTGAAGCTTTCTTT
CASSEAPKKGVLNTEAFF
>.|TRBJ1-3|.|TRBV11-3
TGTGCCAGCAGCTTAGACAGGATTTGGACCACCATATATTTT
CASSLDRIWTTIYF
>once|TRBJ2-7|TRBD2|TRBV27
TGTGCCAGCAGCCCAGCGGGGGAAGGCTACGAGCAGTACTTC
CASSPAGEGYEQYF
>once|TRBJ2-7|.|TRBV4-2
TGTGCCAGCAGCCACCCCGAGGCTAGGTACGAGCAGTACTTC
CASSHPEARYEQYF
>.|TRBJ2-3|TRBD1|TRBV29-1
TGCAGCGTTGAGGGACAGCCCGTTGCGGATACGCAGTATTTT
CSVEGQPVADTQYF
>.|TRBJ2-7|.|TRBV4-1
TGCGCCAGCAGCCACGGCAGACCCGGGGGCGACGAGCAGTACTTC
CASSHGRPGGDEQYF
>once|TRBJ1-2|.|TRBV9
TGTGCCAGCAGCGTAGGGGCTGGAAATGGCTACACCTTC
CASSVGAGNGYTF
>.|TRBJ2-7|.|TRBV6-1
TGTGCCAGCAGTGTCTACAGGGAGTACGAGCAGTACTTC
CASSVYREYEQYF
>.|TRBJ1-2|TRBD1|TRBV29-1
TGCAGCGTTGAAAACCCGGACAGGGACTATGGCTACACCTTC
CSVENPDRDYGYTF
>.|TRBJ2-1|.|TRBV9
TGTGCCAGCAGCGTAGCCTTAGCGGAAAACAATGAGCAGTTCTTC
CASSVALAENNEQFF
>.|TRBJ2-4|.|TRBV27
TGTGCCAGCAGTTTCTCGGCCCAAAACATTCAGTACTTC
CASSFSAQNIQYF
>.|TRBJ1-6|.|TRBV27
TGTGCCAGCAGTTTACTGGGTCCCCGCGACGGTTCACCCCTCCACTTT
CASSLLGPRDGSPLHF
>.|TRBJ2-1|.|TRBV7-6
TGTGCCAGCAGCTTAGCGCTAGGCCTACCTGGTGAGCAGTTCTTC
CASSLALGLPGEQFF
>.|TRBJ1-5|.|TRBV7-2
TGTGCCAGCAGCTTAGGAGGGAACGCAGAGCTTGGGCCCCAGCATTTT
CASSLGGNAELGPQHF
>.|TRBJ2-7|.|TRBV13
TGTGCCAGCAGCTCGGAGATAGGCGAGCAGTACTTC
CASSSEIGEQYF
>.|TRBJ2-7|.|TRBV19
TGTGCCAGTAGTATGGGGCTATCCTACGAGCAGTACTTC
CASSMGLSYEQYF
>.|TRBJ2-7|.|TRBV5-8
TGTGCCAGCAGCGCGTCAGGGTTTAGGGGGCAGTACTTC
CASSASGFRGQYF
>.|TRBJ2-2|.|TRBV19
TGTGCCAGTACCCGACAGCTTCCTACCGGGGAGCTGTTTTTT
CASTRQLPTGELFF
>.|TRBJ2-7|.|TRBV6-5
TGTGCCGCAATGCCGGGGCCCACCTACGAGCAGTACTTC
CAAMPGPTYEQYF
>.|TRBJ1-1|.|TRBV5-6
TGTGCCAGCAGCTGGGGGCCGGGGAACACTGAAGCTTTCTTT
CASSWGPGNTEAFF
>.|TRBJ2-7|TRBD1|TRBV4-1
TGCGCCAGCAGCCAAGGGGACAGGGGGGCCTACGAGCAGTACTTC
CASSQGDRGAYEQYF
>.|TRBJ2-2|.|TRBV11-2
TGTGCCAGCAGCTTAGATTCCCCCGGCACCGGGGAGCTGTTTTTT
CASSLDSPGTGELFF
>few|TRBJ1-1|.|TRBV19
TGTGCCAGTAGTATACTTGGAGTCAACACTGAAGCTTTCTTT
CASSILGVNTEAFF
>.|TRBJ2-5|TRBD2|TRBV27
TGTGCCAGCCGACTAGCGGGGGGTCAAGAGACCCAGTACTTC
CASRLAGGQETQYF
>.|TRBJ2-2|TRBD2|TRBV19
TGTGCCAGTAGTGAACTAGCGGGAGGGGACACCGGGGAGCTGTTTTTT
CASSELAGGDTGELFF
>.|TRBJ2-1|.|TRBV4-3
TGCGCCAGCAGCCAAGATCTTGCAGGGGTGAGTAATGAGCAGTTCTTC
CASSQDLAGVSNEQFF
>.|TRBJ2-5|.|TRBV28
TGTGCCAGCAGTTTATGGCTGGGGGGCGGTGAGACCCAGTACTTC
CASSLWLGGGETQYF
>.|TRBJ2-7|TRBD2|TRBV18
TGTGCCAGCTCACCACTCGAGCGGGGGCCCCTCGAGCAGTACTTC
CASSPLERGPLEQYF
>.|TRBJ1-5|.|TRBV28
TGTGCCAGCAGTTGGTCTCAGGGATATCAGCCCCAGCATTTT
CASSWSQGYQPQHF
>.|TRBJ1-1|.|TRBV7-8
TGTGCCAGCACCCTGACAAGTAGGACTGAAGCTTTCTTT
CASTLTSRTEAFF
>.|TRBJ2-5|.|TRBV28
TGTGCCAGCAGCTCTACAAACCTGGACTACCAGCCGAAGGAGACCCAGTACTTC
CASSSTNLDYQPKETQYF
>once|TRBJ2-1|TRBD2|TRBV27
TGTGCCAGCACCAGCCGGAATAGCGGGGCCAATGAGCAGTTCTTC
CASTSRNSGANEQFF
>.|TRBJ1-2|.|TRBV2
TGTGCCAGCAGTGAAGCGCTTGGGGATGGCTACACCTTC
CASSEALGDGYTF
>.|TRBJ2-3|TRBD1|TRBV7-6
TGTGCCAGCAGCTTAGCGGGACAGGGGGCAGATACGCAGTATTTT
CASSLAGQGADTQYF
>.|TRBJ2-3|TRBD2|TRBV4-1
TGCGCCAGCAGCCAACTAGGACTAGGAGGAGATACGCAGTATTTT
CASSQLGLGGDTQYF
>.|TRBJ2-5|.|TRBV7-8
TGTGCCAGCAGCATGGGGATGGCAGGTGATCAAGAGACCCAGTACTTC
CASSMGMAGDQETQYF
>.|TRBJ1-6|.|TRBV7-9
TGTGCCAGCAGCTTGCCAGGTTTAAATTCACCCCTCCACTTT
CASSLPGLNSPLHF
>.|TRBJ2-1|TRBD1|TRBV9
TGTGCCAGCAGCGAACAGGGGTTCAATGAGCAGTTCTTC
CASSEQGFNEQFF
>.|TRBJ2-7|TRBD1|TRBV4-1
TGCGCCAGCAGCCAAGGGGAGGCTAGCAGGGGGCTCGGCGAGCAGTACTTC
CASSQGEASRGLGEQYF
>.|TRBJ1-1|.|TRBV4-1
TGCGCCAGCAGCCAAGATTGGGTAGGGACTGAAGCTTTCTTT
CASSQDWVGTEAFF
>.|TRBJ2-2|.|TRBV4-1
TGCGCCAGCAGCCAAGTTTCTGGGGGGACAGACACCGGGGAGCTGTTTTTT
CASSQVSGGTDTGELFF
>.|TRBJ1-5|TRBD1|TRBV6-5
TGTGCCAGCAGTTACCTAACAGGGGTTCAGCCCCAGCATTTT
CASSYLTGVQPQHF
>.|TRBJ2-1|.|TRBV7-9
TGTGCCAGCAGCTACGGTACCCTTTACAATGAGCAGTTCTTC
CASSYGTLYNEQFF
>.|TRBJ2-7|.|TRBV10-3
TGTGCCATCAGCCCTAGTGACAGTTACGAGCAGTACTTC
CAISPSDSYEQYF
>.|TRBJ2-7|.|TRBV27
TGTGCCAGCAGTGAGGGCAGGGGGGACTACGAGCAGTACTTC
CASSEGRGDYEQYF
>.|TRBJ2-3|.|TRBV2
TGTGCCAGCAGTGAAGGACAGGGCACAGATACGCAGTATTTT
CASSEGQGTDTQYF
>.|TRBJ2-7|.|TRBV7-9
TGTGCCAGCAGCTTAGCCTCTGGGGGGACGGGAACCTACGAGCAGTACTTC
CASSLASGGTGTYEQYF
>.|TRBJ2-7|.|TRBV6-5
TGTGCCAGCAGGCCGGGACTGACCTACGAGCAGTACTTC
CASRPGLTYEQYF
>.|TRBJ2-5|.|TRBV6-5
TGTGCCAGCACCCCACGACGGGGCCCGGGAGAGACCCAGTACTTC
CASTPRRGPGETQYF
>.|TRBJ1-1|TRBD1|TRBV4-1
TGCGCCAGCAGCAACAGGGGAGAGGGGACTGAAGCTTTCTTT
CASSNRGEGTEAFF
>.|TRBJ2-2|.|TRBV7-9
TGTGCCAGCAGCCCCCCGGGACCAGGGGAGATGTTTTTT
CASSPPGPGEMFF
>.|TRBJ2-7|.|TRBV30
TGTGCCTGGAGTATGCTTGCCTACGAGCAGTACTTC
CAWSMLAYEQYF
>.|TRBJ2-3|.|TRBV28
TGTGCCAGCAGTGCGTCCGTACCAAAGCAACCTTGGGAAGATACGCAGTATTTT
CASSASVPKQPWEDTQYF
>.|TRBJ2-3|.|TRBV28
TGTGCCAGCACCCTCTTAGCAGGTTCTAGCACAGATACGCAGTATTTT
CASTLLAGSSTDTQYF
>.|TRBJ2-1|.|TRBV4-1
TGCGCCAGCAGCCAAGACGGGAATGAGCAGTTCTTC
CASSQDGNEQFF